Listed below are T cell receptor beta chains from one sample, sequenced in a study of PD-L1 blockade in urothelial cancer. Here immunoSEQ multiplex PCR was the method, and the copy in TCRdb shows in-frame clones only, minus some. Here the sample spans roughly 130,000 clones, about four fifths being singletons. The specimen was PBMCs, collected around atezolizumab (anti-PD-L1) treatment. These receptor sequences come from a man aged 50 to 60 with urothelial cancer. The CDR3 runs from the conserved cysteine through the conserved F or W. The D gene is left open where the match is weak. Size values are once, few and many counts, or a class for expanded clones, and some rows have none.

V	D	length	size	J	CDR3	DNA
TRBV7-3	.	15	.	TRBJ2-1	CASSLTAGRSDEQFF	TGTGCCAGCAGCTTAACGGCAGGGCGCAGCGATGAGCAGTTCTTC
TRBV19	TRBD1	14	.	TRBJ2-2	CASSNRGWAGELFF	TGTGCCAGTAGTAACAGGGGGTGGGCCGGGGAGCTGTTTTTT
TRBV5-4	.	14	.	TRBJ2-7	CASSLATGIYEQYF	TGTGCCAGCAGCTTGGCCACGGGGATCTACGAGCAGTACTTC
TRBV14	TRBD2	14	.	TRBJ2-1	CASSQEASGSEQFF	TGTGCCAGCAGCCAAGAGGCTAGCGGGAGTGAGCAGTTCTTC
TRBV27	.	13	.	TRBJ1-5	CASSVIRGQPQHF	TGTGCCAGCAGTGTCATTAGAGGGCAGCCCCAGCATTTT
TRBV30	.	15	.	TRBJ2-3	CAWSHGSIRTDTQYF	TGTGCCTGGAGCCACGGGTCTATACGCACAGATACGCAGTATTTT
TRBV18	TRBD2	16	.	TRBJ2-1	CASSPRGLAGDNEQFF	TGTGCCAGCTCACCACGGGGACTAGCGGGAGATAATGAGCAGTTCTTC
TRBV9	.	16	.	TRBJ2-3	CASSVESSGRPDTQYF	TGTGCCAGCAGCGTAGAGAGTAGCGGCCGGCCAGATACGCAGTATTTT
TRBV11-3	.	13	.	TRBJ2-1	CASSLDRDNEQFF	TGTGCCAGCAGCTTAGATCGGGATAATGAGCAGTTCTTC
TRBV2	.	16	.	TRBJ1-6	CASSLRLSSYNSPLHF	TGTGCCAGCAGTCTTCGCCTGAGCTCCTATAATTCACCCCTCCACTTT
TRBV30	TRBD1	14	once	TRBJ2-3	CAWSQGVIADTQYF	TGTGCCTGGAGCCAGGGGGTGATCGCAGATACGCAGTATTTT
TRBV7-3	.	20	.	TRBJ2-3	CASSFKKGGGTALSTDTQYF	TGTGCCAGCAGCTTCAAAAAGGGTGGTGGGACTGCCCTGTCGACAGATACGCAGTATTTT
TRBV6-6	.	14	.	TRBJ2-1	CASSYDRSYNEQFF	TGTGCCAGCAGTTACGACAGGAGCTACAATGAGCAGTTCTTC
TRBV5-4	TRBD2	14	.	TRBJ2-5	CASSVRTRQETQYF	TGTGCCAGCAGCGTCAGGACTAGGCAAGAGACCCAGTACTTC
TRBV18	.	13	.	TRBJ2-3	CASSDTSTDTQYF	TGTGCCAGCTCAGACACTAGCACAGATACGCAGTATTTT
TRBV27	.	14	.	TRBJ1-4	CASSLRRTNEKLFF	TGTGCCAGCAGTTTAAGGAGAACTAATGAAAAACTGTTTTTT
TRBV20-1	.	10	.	TRBJ1-2	CSASDYGYTF	TGCAGTGCTAGCGACTATGGCTACACCTTC
TRBV28	.	14	once	TRBJ2-5	CASSLWQTQETQYF	TGTGCCAGCAGTTTGTGGCAGACACAAGAGACCCAGTACTTC
TRBV5-1	TRBD2	17	.	TRBJ2-3	CASRPGPSGRMTDTQYF	TGCGCCAGCCGACCGGGGCCTAGCGGGAGGATGACAGATACGCAGTATTTT
TRBV5-1	.	14	.	TRBJ1-1	CASSLTGIPTEAFF	TGCGCCAGCAGCTTGACAGGGATTCCTACTGAAGCTTTCTTT
TRBV7-3	TRBD2	15	few	TRBJ2-3	CASSLSSASGDTQYF	TGTGCCAGCAGCTTAAGTTCGGCTAGCGGAGATACGCAGTATTTT
TRBV28	.	14	.	TRBJ2-2	CASRERPRAGELFF	TGTGCCAGCAGGGAAAGACCTCGGGCCGGGGAGCTGTTTTTT
TRBV4-2	.	14	once	TRBJ2-1	CASSLSGGHNEQFF	TGTGCCAGCAGCCTTAGCGGAGGACACAATGAGCAGTTCTTC
TRBV6-7	.	18	.	TRBJ2-7	CASTPTGPKQGYDDEQYF	TGTGCCAGCACCCCTACGGGCCCCAAACAGGGATATGACGACGAGCAGTACTTC
TRBV5-1	.	15	.	TRBJ1-4	CASSRLGGFNEKLFF	TGCGCCAGCAGCCGATTGGGCGGGTTTAATGAAAAACTGTTTTTT
TRBV20-1	.	11	.	TRBJ2-2	CSARRSRELFF	TGCAGTGCTAGGAGGTCGAGGGAGCTGTTTTTT
TRBV19	.	15	.	TRBJ1-2	CASSTDPRTADGYTF	TGTGCCAGTAGTACCGATCCCCGAACGGCGGATGGCTACACCTTC
TRBV5-1	TRBD1	15	few	TRBJ1-6	CASSLAPGGDSPLHF	TGCGCCAGCAGCTTGGCCCCAGGGGGCGATTCACCCCTCCACTTT
TRBV5-1	TRBD1	16	.	TRBJ1-2	CASSLGPTGNNYGYTF	TGCGCCAGCAGCTTGGGGCCGACAGGGAATAACTATGGCTACACCTTC
TRBV7-8	.	14	.	TRBJ1-4	CASSFGGRSEKLFF	TGTGCCAGCAGCTTTGGAGGGCGTAGTGAAAAACTGTTTTTT
TRBV5-1	TRBD2	14	.	TRBJ2-3	CASRAGEFIDTQYF	TGCGCCAGCCGAGCGGGAGAGTTTATAGATACGCAGTATTTT
TRBV2	TRBD1	14	.	TRBJ2-7	CASKWTGGSYEQYF	TGTGCCAGCAAGTGGACAGGGGGCTCATACGAGCAGTACTTC
TRBV7-2	.	14	.	TRBJ2-5	CASSLVTGGETQYF	TGTGCCAGCAGCTTAGTAACCGGGGGTGAGACCCAGTACTTC
TRBV5-6	.	14	.	TRBJ1-3	CASSFGSSGNTIYF	TGTGCCAGCAGCTTCGGGAGCTCTGGAAACACCATATATTTT
TRBV10-3	.	12	.	TRBJ2-1	CAIRDNYNEQFF	TGTGCCATCAGGGACAACTACAATGAGCAGTTCTTC
TRBV28	.	10	once	TRBJ1-1	CASKRSEAFF	TGTGCCAGCAAGAGGTCTGAAGCTTTCTTT
TRBV7-2	.	14	.	TRBJ2-5	CASSSGVNAETQYF	TGTGCCAGCAGCTCCGGTGTGAATGCGGAGACCCAGTACTTC
TRBV11-2	.	13	.	TRBJ2-2	CASSPSYAGELFF	TGTGCCAGCAGCCCTAGTTATGCCGGGGAGCTGTTTTTT